This T cell receptor (beta chain) was found in a study of blood T cell repertoires in COVID-19 (dated by TCRdb to between 2020 and 2021). Concerning the study at large: Samples covering the acute and convalescent phases of COVID-19 were provided by collaborators in the United States, Italy and Spain. The material from the prospective study consisted of cDNA or gDNA derived from T cells, B-cell-depleted T cells, or PBMCs. Deeply sampled blood TCRbeta repertoires from subjects exposed to, actively infected with, or recovered from COVID-19 were included in the dataset. The repertoires were made available in a free public database intended to serve as a resource for research on the immune response to SARS-CoV-2. The samples were drawn from the first 160 participants of the ongoing ImmuneRACE study and from 1,254 subjects provided by 6 global collaborators. A de-identified subject ID, COVID-19 status, age in years and sex were almost always included in the sample metadata. Where available, HLA class I and class II types were obtained from metadata supplied by the sample provider rather than from assay-based typing.

The immunoSEQ Assay, a bias-controlled multiplex PCR, was used to amplify TCRbeta CDR3 regions from genomic DNA. The published analysis was carried out like this. The number of nucleated cells in each sample was estimated from the amplification of reference gene primers within the assay. To quantify the absolute abundance of each unique TCRbeta CDR3 rearrangement, sequence reads were collapsed and filtered. For each sample, productive Simpson clonality was calculated by taking the square root of Simpson's diversity index across productive rearrangements. As stored in TCRdb, this immuneACCESS dataset retains in-frame rearrangements with V and J assigned. A fraction of the clones does not appear; measured against another copy, unresolved V genes explain less than half of the discrepancy, and the remainder lacks a known reason. V and J calls and clone size are those listed in that table; D and trimming were worked out from the DNA. The sample profile shows 35,000 to 45,000 clones; 76% of them were found once. The top ten constitute roughly 8.7% of the sample.

Here V drops 0 bases and J drops 5 bases, and the junction holds 7 bases not matched to any gene. The CDR3 contains 16 residues, cysteine and phenylalanine counted. This entry keeps only the CDR3 DNA: 48 bases, framed from base 1. The germline V gene (reference sequence) supplies CDR1 LGHDT and CDR2 YNNKEL. In the case of this clone: This receptor's antigen is unknown. No base quality values were provided; no much bigger clone lies one nucleotide off.

General findings and caveats noted by the study authors: The quantity of clinical and demographic metadata differed by source and by participant and was supplied without curation.

Whole blood was collected in K2EDTA tubes by collaborating institutions according to the institutions' own protocols. For TCRbeta analysis, collaborators shipped samples in one of three forms: frozen whole blood, isolated PBMCs, or DNA extracted from either of those sample types. Here the chain combines TRBV3-1 (or the pseudogene TRBV3-2) and TRBJ1-1; the junction holds 9 bases that match TRBD1. The sequence derives from a man aged 70-80 years with active or convalescent COVID-19. Material for sequencing was peripheral blood. The CDR3 region has the sequence CASSQDLGTGRTEAFF. The sequence in DNA is TGTGCCAGCAGCCAAGATCTCGGGACAGGGCGGACTGAAGCTTTCTTT.